This T cell receptor (beta chain) was sequenced for a study of cytomegalovirus exposure and HLA in healthy donors. General study findings and limits: Rare TCR sequences predominated, though certain public TCRs were found in many donors.

Clones were sequenced by immunoSEQ multiplex PCR, and TCRdb holds only the in-frame ones, with some missing. Here the sample spans some 170,000 clones, roughly 86% being singletons. This CDR3 contains 16 residues. The J segment lost 3 bases and the V segment lost 1 base, leaving 8 bases of the junction unmatched. Germline V gene lookup returns CDR1 MGHRA and CDR2 YSYEKL. As to this clone: Its antigen is unknown.

The origin of this receptor is a man aged 25 to 40 in good health and CMV-seropositive. The sequencing input was PBMCs. This chain uses TRBV4-1 with TRBJ2-7, with 8 bases identical to TRBD1. The CDR3 DNA is TGCGCCAGCAGCCAAGGAACTCAGGGGGCGGGCTACGAGCAGTACTTC. Its protein is CASSQGTQGAGYEQYF.